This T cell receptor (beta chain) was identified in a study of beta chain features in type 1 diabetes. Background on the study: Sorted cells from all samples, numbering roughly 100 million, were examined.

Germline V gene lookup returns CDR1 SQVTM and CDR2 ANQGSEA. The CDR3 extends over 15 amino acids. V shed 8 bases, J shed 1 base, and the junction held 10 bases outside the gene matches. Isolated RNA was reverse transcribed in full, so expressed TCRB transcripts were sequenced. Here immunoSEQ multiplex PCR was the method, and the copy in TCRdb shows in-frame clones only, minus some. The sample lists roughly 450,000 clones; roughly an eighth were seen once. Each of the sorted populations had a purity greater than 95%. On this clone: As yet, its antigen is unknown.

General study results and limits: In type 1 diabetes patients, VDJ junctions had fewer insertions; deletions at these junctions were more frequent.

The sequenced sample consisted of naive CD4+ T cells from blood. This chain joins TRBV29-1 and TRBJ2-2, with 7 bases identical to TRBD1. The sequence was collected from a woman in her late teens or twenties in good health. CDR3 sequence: CSFLPDRLNTGELFF. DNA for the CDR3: TGCAGCTTTCTCCCGGACAGGTTGAACACCGGGGAGCTGTTTTTT.